The rows below give T cell receptor beta chains drawn from one sample of a study of memory CD4+ T cells and cytomegalovirus serostatus. The table came from immunoSEQ multiplex PCR; TCRdb's copy has only in-frame clones and leaves some out. The data contain about 82,000 clones, approximately 80% of them singletons. Sequencing was carried out using memory CD4+ T cells from blood. The receptors originated from an adult in good health and CMV-seronegative. Each CDR3 is given with its conserved first and last residue. Fields, in order: clone size, J gene, V gene, D gene, CDR3 DNA, CDR3 protein. D genes are given only for firm matches. Clone size is stated in some rows and not others, as once, few, many or a class when expanded.

size: -
J: TRBJ1-1
V: TRBV7-9
D: -
DNA: TGTGCCAGCAGCTTGGGGACTCAGTCCACTGAAGCTTTCTTT
CDR3: CASSLGTQSTEAFF

size: -
J: TRBJ2-3
V: TRBV7-9
D: TRBD1
DNA: TGTGCCAGCAGCCTGGGACAGAGTTTCACAGATACGCAGTATTTT
CDR3: CASSLGQSFTDTQYF

size: -
J: TRBJ1-3
V: TRBV30
D: -
DNA: TGTGCCTGGACAACGGGGGCCGAGGGGTCTGGAAACACCATATATTTT
CDR3: CAWTTGAEGSGNTIYF

size: -
J: TRBJ2-3
V: TRBV5-1
D: -
DNA: TGCGCCAGCAGCTTGCAAAGGTTAGGTACAGATACGCAGTATTTT
CDR3: CASSLQRLGTDTQYF

size: few
J: TRBJ1-2
V: TRBV5-6
D: TRBD1
DNA: TGTGCCAGCAGCTTGGGGGCCCAGGGGGCAAGAGGCTACACCTTC
CDR3: CASSLGAQGARGYTF

size: -
J: TRBJ1-2
V: TRBV10-1
D: -
DNA: TGCGCCAGCAGTAATGACGGGAACTATGGCTACACCTTC
CDR3: CASSNDGNYGYTF

size: -
J: TRBJ1-3
V: TRBV9
D: -
DNA: TGTGCCAGCAGCCTTTGGGCCTCTGGAAACACCATATATTTT
CDR3: CASSLWASGNTIYF

size: once
J: TRBJ2-7
V: TRBV7-2
D: TRBD1
DNA: TGTGCCAGCAGCTTCGACAGGGGTAACTACGAGCAGTACTTC
CDR3: CASSFDRGNYEQYF

size: -
J: TRBJ1-2
V: TRBV2
D: TRBD1
DNA: TGTGCCAGCCGAGGACAGGGGGATGGCTACACCTTC
CDR3: CASRGQGDGYTF

size: few
J: TRBJ1-4
V: TRBV7-8
D: -
DNA: TGTGCCAGCAGCCCCAGACGACAGGAGAAGAATGAAAAACTGTTTTTT
CDR3: CASSPRRQEKNEKLFF

size: -
J: TRBJ1-5
V: TRBV6-1
D: TRBD1
DNA: TGTGCCAGCAGTGAAACCACAGGGGGAGGTCAGCCCCAGCATTTT
CDR3: CASSETTGGGQPQHF

size: -
J: TRBJ1-6
V: TRBV9
D: -
DNA: TGTGCCAGCAGCGTAGACAGGACTAGGGGATATTCACCCCTCCACTTT
CDR3: CASSVDRTRGYSPLHF

size: once
J: TRBJ1-1
V: TRBV11-2
D: TRBD1
DNA: TGTGCCAGCAGCGCGGGACAGGGCTCGACGACTGAAGCTTTCTTT
CDR3: CASSAGQGSTTEAFF

size: -
J: TRBJ1-1
V: TRBV7-8
D: -
DNA: TGTGCCAGCAGCTTAGCAGACCGGACCGTATTCCGTATCTTAAAGAACACTGAAGCTTTCTTT
CDR3: CASSLADRTVFRILKNTEAFF

size: -
J: TRBJ1-4
V: TRBV18
D: -
DNA: TGTGCCAGCTCACCTAATGCGGGCAATGGTAGAGGAAAACTGTTTTTT
CDR3: CASSPNAGNGRGKLFF

size: -
J: TRBJ2-1
V: TRBV27
D: -
DNA: TGTGCCAGCAGTTTTGAGTACAATCCAACCAATGAGCAGTTCTTC
CDR3: CASSFEYNPTNEQFF

size: -
J: TRBJ1-5
V: TRBV7-2
D: -
DNA: TGTGCCAGCAGCCCCGTTTATCGGGACAATCAGCCCCAGCATTTT
CDR3: CASSPVYRDNQPQHF

size: -
J: TRBJ1-1
V: TRBV6-5
D: TRBD1
DNA: TGTGCCAGCAGCAGGACAGGCACTGAAGCTTTCTTT
CDR3: CASSRTGTEAFF

size: -
J: TRBJ2-6
V: TRBV7-6
D: -
DNA: TGTGCCAGCAGCTTAGAGGGGGGCAACTCTGGGGCCAACGTCCTGACTTTC
CDR3: CASSLEGGNSGANVLTF

size: -
J: TRBJ1-5
V: TRBV30
D: -
DNA: TGTGCCTGGAGTGCGGCAGGGGTGCAGCCCCAGCATTTT
CDR3: CAWSAAGVQPQHF

size: once
J: TRBJ2-7
V: TRBV6-5
D: -
DNA: TGTGCCAGCAGTTACTCGGGGGGCATGGGCTACGAGCAGTACTTC
CDR3: CASSYSGGMGYEQYF

size: -
J: TRBJ1-4
V: TRBV6-6
D: -
DNA: TGTGCCAGCAGTTACTCGGGGTCAACTAATGAAAAACTGTTTTTT
CDR3: CASSYSGSTNEKLFF

size: -
J: TRBJ2-2
V: TRBV9
D: TRBD1
DNA: TGTGCCAGCAGCGCGGCGACAGGGGTTAACGGGGAGCTGTTTTTT
CDR3: CASSAATGVNGELFF

size: once
J: TRBJ1-6
V: TRBV5-6
D: TRBD1
DNA: TGTGCCAGCAGCTACGGGACAGGGGGGAGCTCCTATAATTCACCCCTCCACTTT
CDR3: CASSYGTGGSSYNSPLHF

size: few
J: TRBJ2-3
V: TRBV12-5
D: -
DNA: TGTGCTAGTGGTTCCGGCCGAGGTTTTAGCACAGATACGCAGTATTTT
CDR3: CASGSGRGFSTDTQYF

size: -
J: TRBJ2-3
V: TRBV7-2
D: -
DNA: TGTGCCAGCAGCTTACGTAGCACGCAGTATTTT
CDR3: CASSLRSTQYF

size: -
J: TRBJ2-7
V: TRBV5-4
D: -
DNA: TGTGCCAGCAGCTTGGGGGGTTGGACAGAGCAGTACTTC
CDR3: CASSLGGWTEQYF

size: -
J: TRBJ1-2
V: TRBV7-9
D: -
DNA: TGTGCCAGCAGCCTGGGACTTACTGGGGGCTACACCTTC
CDR3: CASSLGLTGGYTF

size: -
J: TRBJ1-3
V: TRBV2
D: -
DNA: TGTGCCAGCAGTGCCATTCAGGGCGAGGGAAACACCATATATTTT
CDR3: CASSAIQGEGNTIYF

size: -
J: TRBJ2-1
V: TRBV2
D: -
DNA: TGTGCCAGCAGTTCGTACAATGAGCAGTTCTTC
CDR3: CASSSYNEQFF

size: -
J: TRBJ1-2
V: TRBV12-5
D: TRBD1
DNA: TGTGCTAGTGGTTTGGCCAGGGACAGATCCTTTAACTATGGCTACACCTTC
CDR3: CASGLARDRSFNYGYTF

size: -
J: TRBJ1-5
V: TRBV15
D: -
DNA: TGTGCCACCAGCAGAGGTACAAGCAATCAGCCCCAGCATTTT
CDR3: CATSRGTSNQPQHF

size: -
J: TRBJ2-3
V: TRBV27
D: TRBD1
DNA: TGTGCCAGCAGTCCGGGCCGGTCACAGGGGACAGATACGCAGTATTTT
CDR3: CASSPGRSQGTDTQYF

size: few
J: TRBJ2-1
V: TRBV9
D: -
DNA: TGTGCCAGCAGCGTAGCTCGACTGAATGAGCAGTTCTTC
CDR3: CASSVARLNEQFF

size: few
J: TRBJ1-5
V: TRBV2
D: -
DNA: TGTGCCAGCAGTGTGGGGACGTCTAGCCGGCCCCAGCATTTT
CDR3: CASSVGTSSRPQHF

size: -
J: TRBJ1-5
V: TRBV19
D: -
DNA: TGTGCCAGTAGTCGGGGGATGGGACAGCCCCAGCATTTT
CDR3: CASSRGMGQPQHF

size: -
J: TRBJ2-1
V: TRBV7-2
D: -
DNA: TGTGCCAGCAGCCTGCCCTCTGAGCAGTTCTTC
CDR3: CASSLPSEQFF

size: -
J: TRBJ2-3
V: TRBV6-1
D: -
DNA: TGTGCCATTACGGACAGTCACACAGATACGCAGTATTTT
CDR3: CAITDSHTDTQYF

size: -
J: TRBJ1-1
V: TRBV6-5
D: -
DNA: TGTGCCAGCAGATCAAACATTGAAGCTTTCTTT
CDR3: CASRSNIEAFF

size: few
J: TRBJ1-2
V: TRBV27
D: TRBD1
DNA: TGTGCCAGCAGTTTAGGTCTTTCGGGCAGGGGGATTAACTATGGCTACACCTTC
CDR3: CASSLGLSGRGINYGYTF

size: -
J: TRBJ2-3
V: TRBV7-3
D: -
DNA: TGTGCCAGCAGCTTAAGTAGGAGCACAGATACGCAGTATTTT
CDR3: CASSLSRSTDTQYF

size: -
J: TRBJ1-5
V: TRBV6-1
D: TRBD1
DNA: TGTGCCAGCAGTGAAGGGGAGGGACAGGTCCTCCAGCCCCAGCATTTT
CDR3: CASSEGEGQVLQPQHF

size: -
J: TRBJ1-3
V: TRBV9
D: -
DNA: TGTGCCAGCAGCCCAGGAAACACCATATATTTT
CDR3: CASSPGNTIYF

size: few
J: TRBJ1-1
V: TRBV6-5
D: -
DNA: TGTGCCAGCAGTTACTGGACGGGAGGGACTGAAGCTTTCTTT
CDR3: CASSYWTGGTEAFF

size: -
J: TRBJ2-2
V: TRBV5-1
D: TRBD1
DNA: TGCGCCAGCAGCTTTGTCGGGACAGTGAACACCGGGGAGCTGTTTTTT
CDR3: CASSFVGTVNTGELFF

size: once
J: TRBJ1-2
V: TRBV7-2
D: -
DNA: TGTGCCAGCAGCTTAGCGGGCCCTAGAAGCTACACCTTC
CDR3: CASSLAGPRSYTF

size: -
J: TRBJ2-7
V: TRBV6-1
D: TRBD2
DNA: TGTGCCACCGGGCGGGAGGGTACCTACGAGCAGTACTTC
CDR3: CATGREGTYEQYF

size: -
J: TRBJ1-5
V: TRBV27
D: -
DNA: TGTGCCAGCAGTCCGACAGAAACGGGGTTAGGGGGACAGCCCCAGCATTTT
CDR3: CASSPTETGLGGQPQHF

size: few
J: TRBJ2-7
V: TRBV5-1
D: TRBD1
DNA: TGCGCCAGCAGCTTGGGGACAGGGGGGATCTACGAGCAGTACTTC
CDR3: CASSLGTGGIYEQYF

size: -
J: TRBJ2-7
V: TRBV4-1
D: -
DNA: TGCGCCAGCAGCCAAGAGACCGAGTCCTACGAGCAGTACTTC
CDR3: CASSQETESYEQYF

size: -
J: TRBJ2-7
V: TRBV7-9
D: -
DNA: TGTGCCAGCAGCCTGGGACGGTTGTCCTCCTACGAGCAGTACTTC
CDR3: CASSLGRLSSYEQYF

size: -
J: TRBJ2-1
V: TRBV28
D: -
DNA: TGTGCCAGCAGTTTAAGCCCGCGCGGTGGATCTGAGCAGTTCTTC
CDR3: CASSLSPRGGSEQFF

size: -
J: TRBJ2-2
V: TRBV5-1
D: -
DNA: TGCGCCAGCAGCCCTCTTGGTCAAGACACCGGGGAGCTGTTTTTT
CDR3: CASSPLGQDTGELFF

size: -
J: TRBJ1-5
V: TRBV28
D: -
DNA: TGTGCCAGCCGGACGAACGGGGGCAATCAGCCCCAGCATTTT
CDR3: CASRTNGGNQPQHF

size: -
J: TRBJ1-2
V: TRBV10-1
D: TRBD1
DNA: TGCGCCAGCAGTGAGTCTCGACAGGGGGGATATGGCTACACCTTC
CDR3: CASSESRQGGYGYTF

size: -
J: TRBJ2-3
V: TRBV7-6
D: TRBD2
DNA: TGTGCCAGCAGCTTGATAGCGGGGCAACACACAGATACGCAGTATTTT
CDR3: CASSLIAGQHTDTQYF

size: -
J: TRBJ2-7
V: TRBV5-6
D: -
DNA: TGTGCCAGCAGCTTGGGTGTATACGAGCAGTACTTC
CDR3: CASSLGVYEQYF